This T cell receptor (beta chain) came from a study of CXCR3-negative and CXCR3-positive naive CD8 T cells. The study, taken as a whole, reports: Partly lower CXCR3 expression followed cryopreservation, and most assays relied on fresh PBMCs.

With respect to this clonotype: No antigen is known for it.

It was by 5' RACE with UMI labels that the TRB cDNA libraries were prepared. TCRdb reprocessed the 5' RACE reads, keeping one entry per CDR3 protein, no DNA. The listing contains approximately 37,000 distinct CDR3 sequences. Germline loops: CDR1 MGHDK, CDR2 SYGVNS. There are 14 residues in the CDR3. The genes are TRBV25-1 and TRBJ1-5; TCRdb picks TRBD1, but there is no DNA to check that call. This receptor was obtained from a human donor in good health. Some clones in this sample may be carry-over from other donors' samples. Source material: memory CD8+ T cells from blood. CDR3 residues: CASSEGTRNQPQHF. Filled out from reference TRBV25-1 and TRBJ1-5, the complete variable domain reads EADIYQTPRYLVIGTGKKITLECSQTMGHDKMYWYQQDPGMELHLIHYSYGVNSTEKGDLSSESTVSRIRTEHFPLTLESARPSHTSQYLCASSEGTRNQPQHFGDGTRLSIL.